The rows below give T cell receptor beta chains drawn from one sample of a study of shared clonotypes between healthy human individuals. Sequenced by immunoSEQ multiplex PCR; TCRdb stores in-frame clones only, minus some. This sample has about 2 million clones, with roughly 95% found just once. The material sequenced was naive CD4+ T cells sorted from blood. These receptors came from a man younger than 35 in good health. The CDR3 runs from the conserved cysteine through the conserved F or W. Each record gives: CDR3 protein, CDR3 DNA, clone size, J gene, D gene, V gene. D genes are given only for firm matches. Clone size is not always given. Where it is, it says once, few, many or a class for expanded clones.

cdr3_aa: CASSEVFWVSPAQPQHF; cdr3_nt: TGTGCCAGCAGTGAAGTATTTTGGGTTTCGCCCGCTCAGCCCCAGCATTTT; clone_size: -; j_call: TRBJ1-5; d_call: -; v_call: TRBV6-1
cdr3_aa: CAISESDRATDTQYF; cdr3_nt: TGTGCCATCAGTGAGTCGGACAGGGCGACAGATACGCAGTATTTT; clone_size: -; j_call: TRBJ2-3; d_call: TRBD1; v_call: TRBV10-3
cdr3_aa: CARHLNRDLCNEQFF; cdr3_nt: TGTGCCAGACATCTAAACAGGGATTTATGCAATGAGCAGTTCTTC; clone_size: -; j_call: TRBJ2-1; d_call: -; v_call: TRBV27
cdr3_aa: CAWTVGQTYTDTQYF; cdr3_nt: TGTGCCTGGACGGTGGGACAAACCTACACAGATACGCAGTATTTT; clone_size: -; j_call: TRBJ2-3; d_call: -; v_call: TRBV30
cdr3_aa: CASSLGTGEKAFF; cdr3_nt: TGTGCCAGCAGCTTAGGCACAGGGGAAAAGGCTTTCTTT; clone_size: -; j_call: TRBJ1-1; d_call: TRBD1; v_call: TRBV11-2
cdr3_aa: CASSLPRAQSSYEQYF; cdr3_nt: TGTGCCAGCTCACTCCCTCGAGCGCAAAGCTCCTACGAGCAGTACTTC; clone_size: -; j_call: TRBJ2-7; d_call: -; v_call: TRBV18
cdr3_aa: CATSRLSGLGSYEQYF; cdr3_nt: TGTGCCACCAGCAGATTATCGGGACTGGGCTCCTACGAGCAGTACTTC; clone_size: -; j_call: TRBJ2-7; d_call: -; v_call: TRBV15
cdr3_aa: CASGTASNYGYTF; cdr3_nt: TGTGCCAGCGGGACAGCTTCTAACTATGGCTACACCTTC; clone_size: -; j_call: TRBJ1-2; d_call: TRBD1; v_call: TRBV6-6
cdr3_aa: CASSLRLAGGLSYEQYF; cdr3_nt: TGTGCCAGCAGCTTGCGACTAGCGGGAGGGCTTTCCTACGAGCAGTACTTC; clone_size: -; j_call: TRBJ2-7; d_call: TRBD2; v_call: TRBV5-6
cdr3_aa: CASSSPDRAYGYTF; cdr3_nt: TGTGCCAGCAGCTCACCGGACAGGGCCTATGGCTACACCTTC; clone_size: -; j_call: TRBJ1-2; d_call: TRBD1; v_call: TRBV7-9
cdr3_aa: CAWSIGAATNEKLFF; cdr3_nt: TGTGCCTGGAGTATAGGGGCTGCAACTAATGAAAAACTGTTTTTT; clone_size: -; j_call: TRBJ1-4; d_call: -; v_call: TRBV30
cdr3_aa: CASSLSFDYGYTF; cdr3_nt: TGTGCCAGCAGCTTATCGTTCGACTATGGCTACACCTTC; clone_size: -; j_call: TRBJ1-2; d_call: -; v_call: TRBV13
cdr3_aa: CAWREGAPGYTF; cdr3_nt: TGTGCCTGGAGGGAGGGGGCGCCGGGCTACACCTTC; clone_size: -; j_call: TRBJ1-2; d_call: TRBD1; v_call: TRBV30
cdr3_aa: CASSKQGALGANVLTF; cdr3_nt: TGTGCCAGCAGCAAACAGGGGGCGCTTGGGGCCAACGTCCTGACTTTC; clone_size: -; j_call: TRBJ2-6; d_call: TRBD1; v_call: TRBV11-3
cdr3_aa: CASSRTSGSVYEQYF; cdr3_nt: TGCGCCAGCAGCCGGACTAGCGGAAGTGTCTACGAGCAGTACTTC; clone_size: -; j_call: TRBJ2-7; d_call: TRBD2; v_call: TRBV5-1
cdr3_aa: CASGLANEQFF; cdr3_nt: TGTGCCAGCGGACTAGCTAATGAGCAGTTCTTC; clone_size: -; j_call: TRBJ2-1; d_call: TRBD2; v_call: TRBV10-3
cdr3_aa: CATSRGLNEQFF; cdr3_nt: TGTGCCACCAGCAGAGGCCTCAATGAGCAGTTCTTC; clone_size: -; j_call: TRBJ2-1; d_call: -; v_call: TRBV15
cdr3_aa: CASSPGQIFYEQYF; cdr3_nt: TGTGCCAGCAGCCCGGGACAGATCTTTTACGAGCAGTACTTC; clone_size: -; j_call: TRBJ2-7; d_call: TRBD1; v_call: TRBV5-6
cdr3_aa: CASRSGTGVGNQPQHF; cdr3_nt: TGTGCCAGCAGATCCGGGACAGGGGTGGGCAATCAGCCCCAGCATTTT; clone_size: -; j_call: TRBJ1-5; d_call: TRBD1; v_call: TRBV5-4
cdr3_aa: CASSLGSTNEQFF; cdr3_nt: TGTGCCAGCAGCCTCGGTAGCACCAATGAGCAGTTCTTC; clone_size: -; j_call: TRBJ2-1; d_call: -; v_call: TRBV5-6
cdr3_aa: CASSFGQGSNEKLFF; cdr3_nt: TGTGCCAGCAGTTTCGGACAGGGATCTAATGAAAAACTGTTTTTT; clone_size: once; j_call: TRBJ1-4; d_call: TRBD1; v_call: TRBV7-9
cdr3_aa: CASSWAGNQETQYF; cdr3_nt: TGCGCCAGCAGCTGGGCGGGAAATCAAGAGACCCAGTACTTC; clone_size: -; j_call: TRBJ2-5; d_call: -; v_call: TRBV5-1
cdr3_aa: CASSLEGARDEKLFF; cdr3_nt: TGCGCCAGCAGCTTGGAGGGGGCGCGCGATGAAAAACTGTTTTTT; clone_size: -; j_call: TRBJ1-4; d_call: TRBD1; v_call: TRBV5-1
cdr3_aa: CASSLLQTGWTGELFF; cdr3_nt: TGTGCCAGCAGCTTATTACAGACCGGGTGGACCGGGGAGCTGTTTTTT; clone_size: once; j_call: TRBJ2-2; d_call: -; v_call: TRBV7-9
cdr3_aa: CASSPGQPYEQYF; cdr3_nt: TGTGCCAGCTCACCAGGCCAGCCCTACGAGCAGTACTTC; clone_size: -; j_call: TRBJ2-7; d_call: -; v_call: TRBV18
cdr3_aa: CASSLAVTSGAETQYF; cdr3_nt: TGCGCCAGCAGCTTGGCCGTCACTAGCGGGGCGGAGACCCAGTACTTC; clone_size: -; j_call: TRBJ2-5; d_call: TRBD2; v_call: TRBV5-1
cdr3_aa: CASSSGLQGAEQYF; cdr3_nt: TGTGCCAGCAGTAGCGGCTTACAGGGAGCGGAGCAGTACTTC; clone_size: -; j_call: TRBJ2-7; d_call: -; v_call: TRBV7-2
cdr3_aa: CASSLEPDTQYF; cdr3_nt: TGCGCCAGCAGCTTGGAACCAGATACGCAGTATTTT; clone_size: -; j_call: TRBJ2-3; d_call: -; v_call: TRBV5-1
cdr3_aa: CASSDVYGNQPQHF; cdr3_nt: TGTGCCAGCAGTGATGTCTATGGCAATCAGCCCCAGCATTTT; clone_size: -; j_call: TRBJ1-5; d_call: -; v_call: TRBV2
cdr3_aa: CASSSGTLGETQYF; cdr3_nt: TGTGCCAGCAGTTCCGGGACTCTCGGGGAGACCCAGTACTTC; clone_size: -; j_call: TRBJ2-5; d_call: -; v_call: TRBV6-1
cdr3_aa: CASSLVGFSNEQFF; cdr3_nt: TGTGCCAGCAGCTTAGTAGGCTTTAGCAATGAGCAGTTCTTC; clone_size: -; j_call: TRBJ2-1; d_call: -; v_call: TRBV11-2